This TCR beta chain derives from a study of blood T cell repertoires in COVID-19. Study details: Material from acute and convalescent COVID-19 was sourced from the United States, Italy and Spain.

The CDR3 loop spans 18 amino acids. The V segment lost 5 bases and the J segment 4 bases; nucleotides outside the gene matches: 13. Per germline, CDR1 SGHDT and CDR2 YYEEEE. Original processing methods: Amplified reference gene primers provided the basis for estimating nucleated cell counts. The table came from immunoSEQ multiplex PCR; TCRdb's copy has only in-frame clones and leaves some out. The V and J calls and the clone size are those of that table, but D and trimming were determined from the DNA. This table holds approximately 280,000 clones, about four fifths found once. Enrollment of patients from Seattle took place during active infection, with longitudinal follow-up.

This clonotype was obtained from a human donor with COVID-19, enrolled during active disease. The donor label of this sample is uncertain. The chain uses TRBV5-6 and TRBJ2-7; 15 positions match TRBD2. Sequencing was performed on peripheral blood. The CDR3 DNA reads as TGTGCCAGCAGTCCCTTGGGTGTGGGACTAGCGGGGGGATACGAGCAGTACTTC. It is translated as CASSPLGVGLAGGYEQYF. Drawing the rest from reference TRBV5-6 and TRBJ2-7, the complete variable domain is DAGVTQSPTHLIKTRGQQVTLRCSPKSGHDTVSWYQQALGQGPQFIFQYYEEEERQRGNFPDRFSGHQFPNYSSELNVNALLLGDSALYLCASSPLGVGLAGGYEQYFGPGTRLTVT.